This is a list of T cell receptor beta chains from one sample in a study of spatial heterogeneity in lung cancer. TCRdb ran MiXCR on the 5' RACE reads and lists one entry per CDR3 protein. The repertoire holds 6,500 or so distinct CDR3 sequences, with about 8.2% as singletons. This material consisted of normal lung tissue next to the tumor, taken at surgery. These receptors were collected from a female donor with early-stage non-small cell lung cancer. Both conserved end residues are part of each CDR3.

v_call | cdr3_aa
TRBV28 | CASSLNGAPTDTQYF
TRBV28 | CASSAGGAIRGYTF
TRBV6-1 | CATSIGQGNTGELFF
TRBV21-1 | CASSKDERTGEKFRETQYF
TRBV6-6 | CASSYTHRTEAFF
TRBV7-2 | CASSLGWGLDGYTF
TRBV30 | CAWSVGGEQPQHF
TRBV5-1 | CASSLGTSGADTQYF
TRBV6-4 | CASSLRLASEQFF
TRBV27 | CASSFSSGSNQPQHF
TRBV2 | CASSEGTGRHEQYF
TRBV6-5 | CASNEQGGTEAFF
TRBV7-9 | CVSSPALNEQFF
TRBV20-1 | CSARGITGSNQPQHF
TRBV6-1 | CASSEISTGSPLHF
TRBV27 | CASARQGSIGGETQYF
TRBV6-5 | CASRIREYSNQPQHF
TRBV5-6 | CASSLAQGNSPLHF
TRBV2 | CASRGDVGNQPQHF
TRBV12-3/TRBV12-4 | CASSTGTSGSYEQYF
TRBV20-1 | CSAIVAGGYSYEQYF
TRBV7-8 | CASSGRTGANSPLHF
TRBV6-5 | CASSYGQGGHNEQFF
TRBV18 | CASSTLDQADEQFF
TRBV7-9 | CASSLRGLAGEQFF
TRBV29-1 | CSAGGGTDTQYF
TRBV9 | CASSVAVFGGGTDTQYF
TRBV7-2 | CASSLGGGARTGELFF
TRBV3-1 | CASGQASSGNTIYF
TRBV6-2/TRBV6-3 | CASSRYYQQFF
TRBV5-5 | CASSDGQSQETQYF
TRBV7-9 | CASSLEGIHNEQFF
TRBV18 | CASSGLPGQFPMNTEAFF
TRBV5-1 | CASSLVGGYEQYF
TRBV12-3/TRBV12-4 | CASSLGPMVLNTEAFF
TRBV6-1 | CASQGTGLLFGYTF
TRBV20-1 | CSAVQGAPNEAFF
TRBV20-1 | CSATPGGGADTQYF
TRBV6-6 | CASSQRLNTEAFF
TRBV28 | CASSLAGTGAGYTF
TRBV3-1 | CASSLPGRGTEAFF
TRBV2 | CASSHDGNQPQHF
TRBV3-1 | CASSQVDGGEQYF
TRBV20-1 | CSAREVGEQYF
TRBV7-8 | CASSLSKGASQPQHF
TRBV27 | CASRRGAGRFEQYF
TRBV7-2 | CASSARTSNSGNTIYF
TRBV20-1 | CSVGQGYNEQFF
TRBV3-1 | CASSSGTSGGSGANVLTF
TRBV3-1 | CASSQASTDTQYF
TRBV6-5 | CASSAGSSGGGTQYF
TRBV27 | CASSLGGTLRTEAFF
TRBV20-1 | CSAWAGGEKLFF
TRBV7-2 | CASSLDWRGNQPQHF
TRBV3-1 | CASSQVGSDTPEQYF
TRBV28 | CASSSRAIEKYTEAFF
TRBV20-1 | CSAGRDAPPGELFF
TRBV7-9 | CASSLHSGQETQYF